The 22 T cell receptor beta chains below come from one sample, sequenced in a study of T cell repertoires in cytomegalovirus infection. Each CDR3 protein is one row after TCRdb ran MiXCR on the reads. The data contain 55,000 to 85,000 distinct CDR3 sequences, about 20% of them singletons. Their specific antigens are unknown. The source was CD8+ T cells from cultured PBMCs, collected from culture after CMV antigen stimulation. These receptor sequences come from a human donor in good health (CMV status not recorded). Some clones in this sample may be carry-over from other donors' samples.

This clonotype was counted only a few times. The chain uses TRBV12-5 and TRBJ2-4; D might be TRBD2 (6 bases). Germline V gives CDR1 LGHNT, CDR2 FRNRAP. V was pared by 7 bases and J by 7 bases, with 11 bases between. The CDR3 consists of 12 residues. The CDR3 DNA reads as TGTGCTAGTGAGTTGGGGGGTAACATTCAGTACTTC. This sequence encodes CASELGGNIQYF.

This clonotype occurred a few times. The chain couples TRBV4-1 to TRBJ1-5; D is possibly TRBD1 (5 bases). The V and J ends lost 2 bases and 7 bases respectively, with 12 bases between them. This CDR3 is built from 14 residues. Germline values: CDR1 MGHRA, CDR2 YSYEKL. The CDR3 reads CASSQIQGRQPQHF. The CDR3 DNA sequence: TGCGCCAGCAGCCAAATTCAGGGTAGGCAGCCCCAGCATTTT.

In this sample, this clonotype turned up a few times. J is TRBJ1-4 and V is TRBV7-9; TRBD1 is a possible D gene (6 bases). Per germline, CDR1 SEHNR and CDR2 FQNEAQ (reference sequence). The length of the CDR3 is 15 residues. V gave up 4 bases and J gave up 7 bases, with 16 bases separating them. For the CDR3, the DNA is TGTGCCAGCAGCTCTAGTCAGGGGAAGAGTGAAAAACTGTTTTTT. This gives the protein CASSSSQGKSEKLFF.

This clonotype turned up a few times. The DNA of the CDR3 is TGTGCCAGCAGTTCCCCCAGGACAGGGGGTAATGAAAAACTGTTTTTT. It translates to CASSSPRTGGNEKLFF. V and J are TRBV27 and TRBJ1-4; 10 bases fit TRBD1. The CDR3 has 16 amino acids. Germline values: CDR1 MNHEY, CDR2 SMNVEV (reference sequence). J gave up 4 bases and V 4 bases, and 6 bases lay outside the gene matches. Together with reference TRBV27 and TRBJ1-4, the CDR3 gives the full variable domain: EAQVTQNPRYLITVTGKKLTVTCSQNMNHEYMSWYRQDPGLGLRQIYYSMNVEVTDKGDVPEGYKVSRKEKRNFPLILESPSPNQTSLYFCASSSPRTGGNEKLFFGSGTQLSVL.

The chain combines TRBV7-2 with TRBJ2-3, with TRBD2 identical over 8 bases. With 0 bases clipped from V and 7 bases from J, the junction kept 9 bases outside the gene matches. Per the germline V gene, CDR1 is SGHTA and CDR2 is FQGNSA. This CDR3 region has 16 residues. The DNA of the CDR3 is TGTGCCAGCAGCTTAGCTGTGGCGGGGGGAGCATATACGCAGTATTTT. Amino acid sequence: CASSLAVAGGAYTQYF.

This sequence joins TRBV4-1 and TRBJ1-1; 8 bases fit TRBD1. Germline values: CDR1 MGHRA, CDR2 YSYEKL. The CDR3 consists of 15 residues. J gave up 4 bases and V 2 bases, and 6 bases lay outside the gene matches. CDR3 in amino acids: CASSQRGQGGTEAFF. CDR3 in DNA: TGCGCCAGCAGCCAACGAGGACAGGGAGGCACTGAAGCTTTCTTT.

The gene calls are TRBV19 and TRBJ1-1, with TRBD1 identical over 7 bases. The CDR3 is 12 amino acids. In germline, CDR1 is LNHDA, CDR2 SQIVND (reference sequence). Unmatched junction bases numbered 8, after V lost 9 bases and J lost 7 bases. The CDR3 DNA reads TGTGCCAGCCTCAGAGGGGGCGTTGAAGCTTTCTTT. It encodes CASLRGGVEAFF.

This clonotype has just a few counts. The chain carries TRBV12-3 or TRBV12-4 and TRBJ2-3; no clear D gene. Deletions cut 5 bases from V and 1 base from J, with 10 bases between. CDR3 length: 14 amino acids. The CDR3 reads CASSPTLRTDTQYF. The CDR3 DNA reads TGTGCCAGCAGTCCGACGCTACGCACAGATACGCAGTATTTT.

This clonotype came up a few times. The chain has TRBV10-2 and TRBJ2-3, with D possibly being TRBD1 or TRBD2 (7 bases each). V was cut by 9 bases and J by 6 bases, with 19 bases left in between. CDR1 is WSHSY, CDR2 SAAADI, per germline. The CDR3 extends over 14 amino acids. The CDR3 loop reads CASCGQEGGDTQYF. DNA for the CDR3: TGCGCCAGTTGTGGACAGGAGGGGGGGGATACGCAGTATTTT.

This clonotype was recorded a few times. The V and J genes are TRBV7-8 and TRBJ1-1; no reliable D call. Germline loops: CDR1 SGHVS, CDR2 FQNEAQ. This CDR3 contains 14 residues. The germline V and J ends were trimmed by 1 base and 1 base, with 7 bases remaining between them. CDR3 sequence: CASSLDRANTEAFF. The CDR3 DNA follows: TGTGCCAGCAGCTTAGATCGGGCGAACACTGAAGCTTTCTTT.

The J gene is TRBJ2-2, the V gene TRBV6-5; TRBD2 aligns across 9 bases. The CDR3 has 16 amino acids. V lost 8 bases to trimming and J lost 6 bases; unmatched junction nucleotides: 13. The germline gives CDR1 MNHEY, CDR2 SVGAGI. The CDR3 sequence is CASGPLTSGRPGELFF. CDR3 bases: TGTGCCAGCGGACCCTTGACTAGCGGTCGGCCCGGGGAGCTGTTTTTT.

This sequence joins TRBV7-2 and TRBJ1-1; D gene uncertain. In germline, CDR1 is SGHTA, CDR2 FQGNSA. The CDR3 is 13 residues long. V was trimmed by 4 bases and J by 8 bases, leaving 14 bases between them. The CDR3 DNA follows: TGTGCCAGCAGCTCACCCGGGTCCATAGAAGCTTTCTTT. Its translation is CASSSPGSIEAFF.

This clonotype was seen a handful of times. The V and J genes are TRBV27 and TRBJ2-1; TRBD2 matches at 7 bases. The V segment lost 9 bases and the J segment 3 bases; nucleotides outside the gene matches: 11. Germline V lookup: CDR1 MNHEY, CDR2 SMNVEV (reference sequence). The CDR3 runs to 15 residues. As DNA, the CDR3 is TGTGCCAGTTCGAGGTCTAGCGGCCTCTACAATGAGCAGTTCTTC. This codes for CASSRSSGLYNEQFF.

The chain joins TRBV7-6 to TRBJ1-5, with a possible D match to TRBD1 (5 bases). This CDR3 spans 16 amino acids. Trimming pared 0 bases from V and 0 bases from J, leaving 9 bases between. CDR1 is SGHVS, CDR2 FNYEAQ, per germline. CDR3 nucleotides: TGTGCCAGCAGCTTAGCTTCCGGGGGTAGCAATCAGCCCCAGCATTTT. Amino acid sequence: CASSLASGGSNQPQHF.

This rearrangement joins TRBV7-4 to TRBJ2-7, with D possibly matching TRBD2 (6 bases). Germline-derived CDR1 and CDR2 are SGHVT and SQSDAQ. The CDR3 length is 15 residues. The V gene lost 0 bases and the J gene lost 5 bases, with 14 bases spanning the gap. In nucleotides, the CDR3 is TGTGCCAGCAGCTTAGCGGTCGGGACTTTCCACGAGCAGTACTTC. Its protein is CASSLAVGTFHEQYF.

The V call is TRBV7-2, the J call TRBJ2-5; 8 nucleotides line up with TRBD2. The germline gives CDR1 SGHTA, CDR2 FQGNSA. V was clipped by 5 bases and J by 1 base; unmatched bases: 6. This CDR3 spans 15 amino acids. CDR3 residues: CASSPWRGAQETQYF. The DNA of the CDR3 is TGTGCCAGCAGCCCCTGGCGGGGGGCCCAAGAGACCCAGTACTTC.

In its sample, this clonotype was seen a few times. The chain combines TRBV6-4 with TRBJ2-1, with TRBD1 matching 8 bases. CDR1 is MRHNA, CDR2 SNTAGT, per germline. The J segment lost 2 bases and the V segment lost 10 bases, leaving 7 bases of the junction unmatched. There are 14 residues in the CDR3. In DNA, the CDR3 is TGTGCCAATCGGGACAGGTCGCCCTACAATGAGCAGTTCTTC. Amino acid sequence: CANRDRSPYNEQFF.

This chain joins TRBV4-3 and TRBJ2-7; 8 bases map to TRBD2. J gave up 5 bases and V 1 base, and 4 bases lay outside the gene matches. The CDR3 has 14 residues. Germline V gene data show CDR1 as LGHNA and CDR2 as YSLEER. Here the CDR3 reads CASSQGRGVHEQYF. CDR3 sequence (DNA): TGCGCCAGCAGCCAAGGGCGGGGGGTCCACGAGCAGTACTTC.

This clonotype has ten or more counts. This chain connects TRBV4-3 to TRBJ2-1; 7 bases map to TRBD1. J lost 7 bases, V lost 3 bases, and 6 bases had no gene match. Germline CDR1 and CDR2: LGHNA and YSLEER. The CDR3 contains 14 residues. CDR3 residues: CASSHQGVENEQFF. In DNA, the CDR3 is TGCGCCAGCAGCCATCAGGGGGTAGAAAATGAGCAGTTCTTC.

As regards this clonotype: The junction departs from germline at one end; a sequencing error may be responsible. The rearrangement links TRBV6-5 to TRBJ2-6; no reliable D call. Germline V gene data show CDR1 as MNHEY and CDR2 as SVGAGI. The CDR3 has 15 residues. The CDR3 spells CARRLHVSGANVLTF. CDR3 nucleotide sequence: TGTGCCCGCAGATTACACGTCTCTGGGGCCAACGTCCTGACTTTC.

The chain employs TRBV7-9 and TRBJ2-3; D is unclear. The CDR3 consists of 13 residues. Trimming cost V 5 bases and J 0 bases, with 6 bases left between them. Germline V CDR1 and CDR2: SEHNR, FQNEAQ (reference sequence). In nucleotides, the CDR3 is TGTGCCAGCAGCATCGACAGCACAGATACGCAGTATTTT. As protein: CASSIDSTDTQYF. Based on the CDR3 plus reference TRBV7-9 and TRBJ2-3, the full variable domain is DTGVSQNPRHKITKRGQNVTFRCDPISEHNRLYWYRQTLGQGPEFLTYFQNEAQLEKSRLLSDRFSAERPKGSFSTLEIQRTEQGDSAMYLCASSIDSTDTQYFGPGTRLTVL.

V and J are TRBV6-2 or TRBV6-3 and TRBJ2-7, with 9 positions matching TRBD1. Germline V gene data show CDR1 as MNHEY and CDR2 as SVGEGT. V lost 9 bases, J lost 3 bases, and 9 bases stayed unmatched. This CDR3 region has 14 residues. The CDR3 spells CASLRTGESYEQYF. The CDR3 nucleotides read TGTGCCAGTTTGCGGACAGGGGAGAGCTACGAGCAGTACTTC.